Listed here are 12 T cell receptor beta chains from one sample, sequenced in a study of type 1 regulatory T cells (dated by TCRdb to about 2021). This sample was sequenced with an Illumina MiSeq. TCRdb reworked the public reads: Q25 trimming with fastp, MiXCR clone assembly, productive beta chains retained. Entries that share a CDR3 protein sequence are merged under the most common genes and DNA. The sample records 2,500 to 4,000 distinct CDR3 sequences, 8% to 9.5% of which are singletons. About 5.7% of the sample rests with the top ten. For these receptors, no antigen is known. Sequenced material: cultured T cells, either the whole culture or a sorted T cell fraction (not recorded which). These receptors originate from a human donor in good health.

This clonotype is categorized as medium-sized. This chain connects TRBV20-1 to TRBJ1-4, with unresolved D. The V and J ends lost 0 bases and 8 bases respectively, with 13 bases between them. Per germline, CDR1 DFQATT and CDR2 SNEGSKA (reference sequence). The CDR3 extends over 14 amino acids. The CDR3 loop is CSARDGQLNEKLFF. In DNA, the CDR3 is TGCAGTGCTAGAGATGGGCAGTTGAACGAAAAACTGTTTTTT.

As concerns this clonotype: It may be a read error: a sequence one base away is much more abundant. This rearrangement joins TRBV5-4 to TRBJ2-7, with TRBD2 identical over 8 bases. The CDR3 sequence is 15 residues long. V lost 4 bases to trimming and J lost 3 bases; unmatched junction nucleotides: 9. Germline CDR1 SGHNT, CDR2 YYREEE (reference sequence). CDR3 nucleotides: TGTGCCAGCAGCCCGGGGGGGGCTAGCGGCTACGAGCAGTACTTC. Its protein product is CASSPGGASGYEQYF.

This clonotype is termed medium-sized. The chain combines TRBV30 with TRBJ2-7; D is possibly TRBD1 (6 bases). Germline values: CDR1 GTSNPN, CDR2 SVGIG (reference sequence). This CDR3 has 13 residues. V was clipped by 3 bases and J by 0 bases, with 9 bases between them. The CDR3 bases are TGTGCCTGGAGCCGGGACAACTCCTACGAGCAGTACTTC. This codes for CAWSRDNSYEQYF.

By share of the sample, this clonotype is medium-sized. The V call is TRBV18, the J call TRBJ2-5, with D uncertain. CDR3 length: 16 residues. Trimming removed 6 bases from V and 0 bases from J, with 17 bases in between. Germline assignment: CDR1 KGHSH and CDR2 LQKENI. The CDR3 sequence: CASSDQRKRNQETQYF. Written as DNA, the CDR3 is TGTGCCAGCTCCGACCAAAGGAAACGTAACCAAGAGACCCAGTACTTC.

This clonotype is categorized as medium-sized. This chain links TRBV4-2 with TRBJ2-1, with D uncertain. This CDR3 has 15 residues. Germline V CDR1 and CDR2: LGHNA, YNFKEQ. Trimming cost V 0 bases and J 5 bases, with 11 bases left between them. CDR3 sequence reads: CASSQDYGGNNEQFF. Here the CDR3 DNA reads TGTGCCAGCAGCCAAGATTACGGCGGAAACAATGAGCAGTTCTTC.

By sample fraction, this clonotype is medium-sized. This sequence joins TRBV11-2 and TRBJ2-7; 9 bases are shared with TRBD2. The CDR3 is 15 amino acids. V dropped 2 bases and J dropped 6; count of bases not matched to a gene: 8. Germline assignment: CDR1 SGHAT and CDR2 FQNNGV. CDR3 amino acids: CASSLLAGGPAEQYF. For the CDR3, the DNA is TGTGCCAGCAGCTTATTGGCGGGAGGGCCTGCCGAGCAGTACTTC. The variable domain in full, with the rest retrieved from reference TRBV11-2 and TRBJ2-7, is EAGVAQSPRYKIIEKRQSVAFWCNPISGHATLYWYQQILGQGPKLLIQFQNNGVVDDSQLPKDRFSAERLKGVDSTLKIQPAKLEDSAVYLCASSLLAGGPAEQYFGPGTRLTVT.

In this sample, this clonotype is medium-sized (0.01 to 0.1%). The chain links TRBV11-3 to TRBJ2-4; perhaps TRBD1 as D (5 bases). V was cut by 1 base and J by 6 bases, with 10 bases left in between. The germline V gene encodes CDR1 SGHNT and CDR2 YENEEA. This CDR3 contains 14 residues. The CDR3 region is CASSLAWQGNIQYF. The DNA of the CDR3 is TGTGCCAGCAGCTTAGCTTGGCAGGGAAACATTCAGTACTTC.

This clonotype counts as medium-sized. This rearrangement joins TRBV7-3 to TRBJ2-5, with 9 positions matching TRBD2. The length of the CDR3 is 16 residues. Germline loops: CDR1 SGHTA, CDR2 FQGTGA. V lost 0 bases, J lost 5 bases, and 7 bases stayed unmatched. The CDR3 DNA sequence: TGTGCCAGCAGCTTAACGGCTAGCGGGATCATCGAGACCCAGTACTTC. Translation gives CASSLTASGIIETQYF. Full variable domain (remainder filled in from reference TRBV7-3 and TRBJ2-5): GAGVSQTPSNKVTEKGKYVELRCDPISGHTALYWYRQSLGQGPEFLIYFQGTGAADDSGLPNDRFFAVRPEGSVSTLKIQRTERGDSAVYLCASSLTASGIIETQYFGPGTRLLVL.

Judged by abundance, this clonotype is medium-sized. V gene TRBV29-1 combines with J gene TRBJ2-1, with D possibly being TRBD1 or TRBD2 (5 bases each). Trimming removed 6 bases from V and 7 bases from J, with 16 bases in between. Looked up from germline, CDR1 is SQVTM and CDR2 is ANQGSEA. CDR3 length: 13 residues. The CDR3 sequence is CSVSPGPKNEQFF. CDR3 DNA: TGCAGCGTATCGCCGGGACCTAAGAATGAGCAGTTCTTC.

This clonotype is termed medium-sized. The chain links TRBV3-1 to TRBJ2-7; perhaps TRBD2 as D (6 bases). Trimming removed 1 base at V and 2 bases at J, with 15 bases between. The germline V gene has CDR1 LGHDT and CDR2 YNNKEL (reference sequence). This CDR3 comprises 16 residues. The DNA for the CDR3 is TGTGCCAGCAGCCAAGCTCCCGGGACTGGACCCTACGAGCAGTACTTC. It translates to CASSQAPGTGPYEQYF.

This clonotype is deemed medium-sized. CDR3 sequence: CASSFILAGELFF. CDR3 in DNA: TGTGCCAGCAGCTTTATTTTAGCGGGGGAGCTGTTTTTT. The chain employs TRBV5-4 and TRBJ2-2, with D possibly TRBD2 on 5 matching bases. This CDR3 comprises 13 residues. Germline assignment: CDR1 SGHNT and CDR2 YYREEE (reference sequence). V lost 2 bases and J lost 8, with 10 bases in between.

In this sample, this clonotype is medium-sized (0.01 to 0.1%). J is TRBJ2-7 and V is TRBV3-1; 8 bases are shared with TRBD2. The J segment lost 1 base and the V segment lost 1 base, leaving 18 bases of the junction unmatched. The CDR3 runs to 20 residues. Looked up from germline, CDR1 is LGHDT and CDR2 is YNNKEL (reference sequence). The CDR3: CASSQAISWSGSPGSYEQYF. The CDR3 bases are TGTGCCAGCAGCCAAGCGATCAGTTGGAGCGGGAGCCCCGGGTCCTACGAGCAGTACTTC.